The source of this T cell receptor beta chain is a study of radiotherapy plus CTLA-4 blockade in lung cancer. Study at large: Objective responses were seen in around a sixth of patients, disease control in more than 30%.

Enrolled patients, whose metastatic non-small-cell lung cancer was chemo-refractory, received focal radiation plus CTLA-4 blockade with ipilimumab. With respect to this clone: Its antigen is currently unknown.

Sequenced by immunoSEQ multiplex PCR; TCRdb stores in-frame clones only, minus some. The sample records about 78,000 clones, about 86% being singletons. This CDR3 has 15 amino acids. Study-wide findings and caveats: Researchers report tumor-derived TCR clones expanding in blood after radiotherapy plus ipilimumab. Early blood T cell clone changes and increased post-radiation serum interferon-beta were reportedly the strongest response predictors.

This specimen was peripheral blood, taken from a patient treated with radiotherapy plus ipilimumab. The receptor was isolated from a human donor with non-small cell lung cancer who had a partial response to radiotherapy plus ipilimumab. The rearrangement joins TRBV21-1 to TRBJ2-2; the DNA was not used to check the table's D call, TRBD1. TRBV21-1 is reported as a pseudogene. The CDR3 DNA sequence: TGTGCCAGCGGGGCCGGGACAGAAACTACCGGGGAGCTGTTTTTT. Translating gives CASGAGTETTGELFF.